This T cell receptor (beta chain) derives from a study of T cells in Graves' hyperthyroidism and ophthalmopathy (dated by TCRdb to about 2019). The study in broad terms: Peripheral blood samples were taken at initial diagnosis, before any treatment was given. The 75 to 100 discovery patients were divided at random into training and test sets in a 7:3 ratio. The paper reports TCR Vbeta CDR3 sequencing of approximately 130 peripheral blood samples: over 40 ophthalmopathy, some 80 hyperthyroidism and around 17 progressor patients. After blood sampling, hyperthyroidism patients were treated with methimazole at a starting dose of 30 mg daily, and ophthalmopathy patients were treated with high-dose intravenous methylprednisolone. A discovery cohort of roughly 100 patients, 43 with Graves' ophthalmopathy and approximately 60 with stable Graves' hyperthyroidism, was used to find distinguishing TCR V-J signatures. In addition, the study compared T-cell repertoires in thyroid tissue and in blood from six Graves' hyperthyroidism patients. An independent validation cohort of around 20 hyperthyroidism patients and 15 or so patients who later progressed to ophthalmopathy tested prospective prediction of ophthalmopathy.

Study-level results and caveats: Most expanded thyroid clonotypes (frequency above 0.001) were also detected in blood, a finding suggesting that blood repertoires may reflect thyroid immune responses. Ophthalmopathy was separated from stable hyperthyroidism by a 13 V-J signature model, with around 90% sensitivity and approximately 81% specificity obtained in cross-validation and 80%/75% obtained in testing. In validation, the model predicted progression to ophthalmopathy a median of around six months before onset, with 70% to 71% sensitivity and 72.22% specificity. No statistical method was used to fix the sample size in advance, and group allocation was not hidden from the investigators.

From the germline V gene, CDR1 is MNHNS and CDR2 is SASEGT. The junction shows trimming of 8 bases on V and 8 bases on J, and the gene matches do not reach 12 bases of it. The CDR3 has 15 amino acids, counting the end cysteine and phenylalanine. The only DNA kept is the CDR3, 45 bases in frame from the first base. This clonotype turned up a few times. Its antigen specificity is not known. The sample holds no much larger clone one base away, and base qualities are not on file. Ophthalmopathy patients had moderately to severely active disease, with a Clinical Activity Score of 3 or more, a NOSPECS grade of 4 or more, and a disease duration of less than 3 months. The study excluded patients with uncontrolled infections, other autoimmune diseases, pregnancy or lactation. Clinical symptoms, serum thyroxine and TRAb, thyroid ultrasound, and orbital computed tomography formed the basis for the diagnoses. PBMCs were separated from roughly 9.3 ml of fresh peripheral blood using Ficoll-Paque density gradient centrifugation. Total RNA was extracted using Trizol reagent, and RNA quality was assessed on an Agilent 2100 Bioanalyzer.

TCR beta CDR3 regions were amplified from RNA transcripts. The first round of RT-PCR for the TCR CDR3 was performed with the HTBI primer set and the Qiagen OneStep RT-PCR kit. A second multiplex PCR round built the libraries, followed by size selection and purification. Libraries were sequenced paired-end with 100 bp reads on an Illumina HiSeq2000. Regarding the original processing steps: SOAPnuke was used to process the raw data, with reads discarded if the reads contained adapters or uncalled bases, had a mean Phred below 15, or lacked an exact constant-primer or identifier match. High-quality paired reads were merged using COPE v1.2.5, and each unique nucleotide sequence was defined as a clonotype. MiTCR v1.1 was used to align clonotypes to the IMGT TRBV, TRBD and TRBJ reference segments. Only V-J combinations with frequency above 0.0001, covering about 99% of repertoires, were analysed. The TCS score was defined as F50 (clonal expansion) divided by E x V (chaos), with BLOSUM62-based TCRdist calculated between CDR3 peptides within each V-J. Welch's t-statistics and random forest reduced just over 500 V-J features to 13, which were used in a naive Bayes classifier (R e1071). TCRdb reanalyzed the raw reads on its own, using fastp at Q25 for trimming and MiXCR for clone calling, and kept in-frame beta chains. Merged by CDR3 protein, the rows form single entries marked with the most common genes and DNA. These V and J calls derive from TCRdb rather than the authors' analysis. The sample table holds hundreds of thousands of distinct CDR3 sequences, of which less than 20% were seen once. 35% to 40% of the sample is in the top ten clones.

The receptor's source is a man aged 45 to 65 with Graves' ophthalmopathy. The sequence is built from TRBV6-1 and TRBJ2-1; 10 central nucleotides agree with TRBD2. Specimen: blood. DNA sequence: TGTGCCAGCGCTTGGGAGGCTAGCGGGAGATATGAGCAGTTCTTC. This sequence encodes CASAWEASGRYEQFF.